This T cell receptor beta chain emerged from a study of response to subunit inactivated influenza vaccine. General observations from the study: Researchers suggested that each seasonal influenza vaccination recruits few new T cells.

This clonotype was detected many times. Antigen: not known. A single record per CDR3 protein comes from TCRdb applying MiXCR to the RT-PCR reads. The sample includes hundreds of thousands of distinct CDR3 sequences, 18% of them seen just once. This CDR3 region has 15 residues. V dropped 1 base and J dropped 4 bases, with 11 bases sitting between them. Looked up from germline, CDR1 is LGHNA and CDR2 is YSLEER. The chain has TRBV4-3 and TRBJ2-1; no reliable D call. The sample was PBMCs from blood, taken about 5 days after vaccination. The clonotype was recovered from a middle-aged man who received an inactivated influenza vaccine. CDR3 bases: TGCGCCAGCAGCCAAGTCGGTGGACGTTACAATGAGCAGTTCTTC. This translates into CASSQVGGRYNEQFF.